This T cell receptor (beta chain) was obtained from a study of cytomegalovirus exposure and HLA in healthy donors. Turning to this clone: Its target is unknown.

The PCR used 60 Vbeta and 13 Jbeta primers. TCRdb's copy holds only in-frame clones and misses some; the assay was immunoSEQ multiplex PCR. Its table lists roughly 220,000 clones. The CDR3 contains 15 residues. In germline, CDR1 is SGDLS, CDR2 YYNGEE. Trimming left V 3 bases short and J 4 bases short, with 16 bases between. Study-level findings and limits: In a later analysis, a genetic analysis reported fewer productive-TCR N-insertions in an Asian-associated ancestry cluster than the cohort average. The study flagged 150 to 200 TCR beta chains as cytomegalovirus-associated. Certain indistinguishable V segments, among them TRBV6-2 and TRBV6-3, were excluded.

The chain joins TRBV9 to TRBJ1-2; D is possibly TRBD1 (5 bases). This TCR was sampled from a girl aged 2 to 10 in good health and CMV-seropositive. The source material was PBMCs. DNA for the CDR3: TGTGCCAGCAGCGCAGACAGCCTGGAGAGCTATGGCTACACCTTC. Translated, it gives CASSADSLESYGYTF.